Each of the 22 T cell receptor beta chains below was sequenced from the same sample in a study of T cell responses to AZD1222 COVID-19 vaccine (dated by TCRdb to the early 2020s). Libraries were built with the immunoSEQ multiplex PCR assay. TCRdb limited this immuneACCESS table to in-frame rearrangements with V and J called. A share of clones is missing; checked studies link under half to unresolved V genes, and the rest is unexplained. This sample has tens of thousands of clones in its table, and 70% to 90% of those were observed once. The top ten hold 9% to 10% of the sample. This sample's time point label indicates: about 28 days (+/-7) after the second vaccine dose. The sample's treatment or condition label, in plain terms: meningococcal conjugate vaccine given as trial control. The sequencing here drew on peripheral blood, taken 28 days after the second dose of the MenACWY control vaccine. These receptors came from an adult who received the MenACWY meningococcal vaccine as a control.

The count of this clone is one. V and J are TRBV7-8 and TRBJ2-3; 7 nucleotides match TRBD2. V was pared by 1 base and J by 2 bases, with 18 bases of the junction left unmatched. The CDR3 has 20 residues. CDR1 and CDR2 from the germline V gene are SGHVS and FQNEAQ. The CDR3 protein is CASSLEGLSGVPSFTDTQYF. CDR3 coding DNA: TGTGCCAGCAGCTTAGAGGGACTATCGGGGGTCCCGAGCTTCACAGATACGCAGTATTTT.

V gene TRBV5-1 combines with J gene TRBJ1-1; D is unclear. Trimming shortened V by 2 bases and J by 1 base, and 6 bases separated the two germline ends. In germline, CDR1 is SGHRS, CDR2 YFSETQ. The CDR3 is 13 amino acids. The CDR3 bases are TGCGCCAGCAGCTTTACAGAGAACACTGAAGCTTTCTTT. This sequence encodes CASSFTENTEAFF.

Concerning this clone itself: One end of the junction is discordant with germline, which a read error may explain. This CDR3 is CASCPDSIEIASAF. The CDR3 DNA reads TGTGCCAGCTGTCCGGACAGCATCGAGATAGCTTCCGCCTTC. The J gene is TRBJ1-2, the V gene TRBV2; tentatively, D is TRBD1 (6 bases). The CDR3 consists of 14 residues. Germline V CDR1 and CDR2: SNHLY, FYNNEI.

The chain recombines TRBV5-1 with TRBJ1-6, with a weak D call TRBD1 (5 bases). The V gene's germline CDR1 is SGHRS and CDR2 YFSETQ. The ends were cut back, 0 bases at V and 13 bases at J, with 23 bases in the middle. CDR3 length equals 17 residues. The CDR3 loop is CASSLDAGPLEIGPLHF. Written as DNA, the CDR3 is TGCGCCAGCAGCTTGGATGCAGGGCCCTTAGAAATAGGGCCCCTCCACTTT.

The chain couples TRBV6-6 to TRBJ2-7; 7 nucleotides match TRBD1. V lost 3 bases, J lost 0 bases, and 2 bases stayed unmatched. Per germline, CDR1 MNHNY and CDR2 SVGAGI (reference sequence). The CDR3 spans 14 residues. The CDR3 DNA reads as TGTGCCAGCAGTTATACAGGGGACTCCTACGAGCAGTACTTC. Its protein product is CASSYTGDSYEQYF.

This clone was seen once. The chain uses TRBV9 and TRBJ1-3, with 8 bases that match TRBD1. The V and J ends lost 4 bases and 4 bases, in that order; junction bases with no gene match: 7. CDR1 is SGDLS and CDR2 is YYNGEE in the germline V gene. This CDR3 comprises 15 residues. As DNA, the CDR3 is TGTGCCAGCAGCCCCCGGACAGGGTACGGAAACACCATATATTTT. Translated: CASSPRTGYGNTIYF.

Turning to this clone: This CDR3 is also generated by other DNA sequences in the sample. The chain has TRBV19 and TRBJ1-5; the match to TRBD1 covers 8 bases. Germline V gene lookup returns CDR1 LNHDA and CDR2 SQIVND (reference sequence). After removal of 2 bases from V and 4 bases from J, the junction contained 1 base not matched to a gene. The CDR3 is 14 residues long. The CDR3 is CASSITGGNQPQHF. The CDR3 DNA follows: TGTGCCAGTAGTATAACAGGGGGAAATCAGCCCCAGCATTTT.

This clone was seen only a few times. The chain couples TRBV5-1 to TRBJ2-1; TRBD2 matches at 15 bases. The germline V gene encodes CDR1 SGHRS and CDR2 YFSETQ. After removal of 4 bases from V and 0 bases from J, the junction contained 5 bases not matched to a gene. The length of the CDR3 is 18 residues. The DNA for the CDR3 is TGCGCCAGCAGCCCTGGACTAGCGGGGGGGCGCTCCTACAATGAGCAGTTCTTC. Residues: CASSPGLAGGRSYNEQFF.

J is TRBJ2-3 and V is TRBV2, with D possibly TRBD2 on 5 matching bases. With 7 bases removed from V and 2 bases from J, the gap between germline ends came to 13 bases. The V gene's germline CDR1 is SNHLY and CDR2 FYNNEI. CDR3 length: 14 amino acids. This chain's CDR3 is CASKDFPSTDTQYF. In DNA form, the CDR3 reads TGTGCCAGCAAGGACTTTCCCTCCACAGATACGCAGTATTTT. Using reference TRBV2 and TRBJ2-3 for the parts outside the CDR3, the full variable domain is EPEVTQTPSHQVTQMGQEVILRCVPISNHLYFYWYRQILGQKVEFLVSFYNNEISEKSEIFDDQFSVERPDGSNFTLKIRSTKLEDSAMYFCASKDFPSTDTQYFGPGTRLTVL.

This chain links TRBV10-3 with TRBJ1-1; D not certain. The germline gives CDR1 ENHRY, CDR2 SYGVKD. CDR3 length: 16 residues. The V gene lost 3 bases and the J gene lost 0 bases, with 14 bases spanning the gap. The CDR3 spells CAISDLNKGMNTEAFF. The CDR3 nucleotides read TGTGCCATCAGTGATCTCAATAAGGGAATGAACACTGAAGCTTTCTTT.

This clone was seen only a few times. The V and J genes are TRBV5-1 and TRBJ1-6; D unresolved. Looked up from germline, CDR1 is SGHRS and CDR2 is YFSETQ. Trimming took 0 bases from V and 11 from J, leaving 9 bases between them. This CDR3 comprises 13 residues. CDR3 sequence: CASSLEVLAPLHF. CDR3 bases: TGCGCCAGCAGCTTGGAGGTACTCGCACCCCTCCACTTT.

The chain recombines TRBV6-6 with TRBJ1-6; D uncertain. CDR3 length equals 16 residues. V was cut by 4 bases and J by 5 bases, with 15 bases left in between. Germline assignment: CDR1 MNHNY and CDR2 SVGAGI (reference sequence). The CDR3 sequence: CASSFQEGLNNSPLHF. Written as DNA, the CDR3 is TGTGCCAGCAGTTTCCAGGAGGGCCTCAATAATTCACCCCTCCACTTT.

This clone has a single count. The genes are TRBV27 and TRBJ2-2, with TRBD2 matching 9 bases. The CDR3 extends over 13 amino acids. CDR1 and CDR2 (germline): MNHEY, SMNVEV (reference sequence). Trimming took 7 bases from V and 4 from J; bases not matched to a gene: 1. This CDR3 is CASKAGGTGELFF. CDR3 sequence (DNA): TGTGCCAGCAAAGCGGGGGGCACCGGGGAGCTGTTTTTT.

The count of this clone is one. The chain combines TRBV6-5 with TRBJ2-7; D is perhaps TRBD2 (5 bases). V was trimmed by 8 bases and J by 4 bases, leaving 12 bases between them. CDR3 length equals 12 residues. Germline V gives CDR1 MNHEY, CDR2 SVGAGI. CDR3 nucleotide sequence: TGTGCCAGCCGGCGTTCGGGGTACGAGCAGTACTTC. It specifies CASRRSGYEQYF.

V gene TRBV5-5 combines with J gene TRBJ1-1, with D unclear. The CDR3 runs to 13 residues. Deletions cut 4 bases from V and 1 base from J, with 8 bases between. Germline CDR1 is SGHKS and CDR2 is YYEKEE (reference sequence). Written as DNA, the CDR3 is TGTGCCAGCAGCCTATGGGGGAACACTGAAGCTTTCTTT. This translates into CASSLWGNTEAFF.

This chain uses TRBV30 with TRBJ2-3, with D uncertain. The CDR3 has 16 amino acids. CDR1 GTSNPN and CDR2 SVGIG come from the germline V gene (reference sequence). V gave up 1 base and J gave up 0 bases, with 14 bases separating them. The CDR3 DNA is TGTGCCTGGAGTGCCAGGCTATCCCCAAGCACAGATACGCAGTATTTT. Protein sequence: CAWSARLSPSTDTQYF.

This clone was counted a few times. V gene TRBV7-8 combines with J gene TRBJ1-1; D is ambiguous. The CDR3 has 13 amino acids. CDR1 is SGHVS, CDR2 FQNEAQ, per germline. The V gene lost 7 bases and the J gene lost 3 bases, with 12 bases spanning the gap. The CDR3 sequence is CASTLGFHTEAFF. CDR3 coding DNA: TGTGCCAGCACCTTGGGGTTCCACACTGAAGCTTTCTTT.

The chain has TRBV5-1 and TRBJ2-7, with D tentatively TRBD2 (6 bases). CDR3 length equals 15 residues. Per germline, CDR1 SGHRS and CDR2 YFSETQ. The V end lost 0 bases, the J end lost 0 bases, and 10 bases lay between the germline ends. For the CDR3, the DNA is TGCGCCAGCAGCTTGGGCGGGGATAGCTCCTACGAGCAGTACTTC. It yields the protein CASSLGGDSSYEQYF.

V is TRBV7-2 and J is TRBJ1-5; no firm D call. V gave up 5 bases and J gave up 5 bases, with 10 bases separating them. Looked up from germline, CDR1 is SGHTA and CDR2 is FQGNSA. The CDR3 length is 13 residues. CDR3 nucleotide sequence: TGTGCCAGCAGCATCAACCGAGATCAGCCCCAGCATTTT. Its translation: CASSINRDQPQHF.

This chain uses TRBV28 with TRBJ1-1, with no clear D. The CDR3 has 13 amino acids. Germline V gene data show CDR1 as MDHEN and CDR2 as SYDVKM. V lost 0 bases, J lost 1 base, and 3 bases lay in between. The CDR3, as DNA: TGTGCCAGCAGTTTATGGGGGAACACTGAAGCTTTCTTT. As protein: CASSLWGNTEAFF.

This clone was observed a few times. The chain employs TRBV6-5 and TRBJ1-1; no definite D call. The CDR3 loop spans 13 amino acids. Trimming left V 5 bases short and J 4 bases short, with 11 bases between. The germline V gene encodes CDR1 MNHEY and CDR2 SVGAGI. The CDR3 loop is CASSPGPATEAFF. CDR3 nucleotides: TGTGCCAGCAGTCCAGGACCCGCCACTGAAGCTTTCTTT.

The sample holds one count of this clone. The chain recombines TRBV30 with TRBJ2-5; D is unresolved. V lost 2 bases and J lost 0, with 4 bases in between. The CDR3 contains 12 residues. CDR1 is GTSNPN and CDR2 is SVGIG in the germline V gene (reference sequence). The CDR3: CAWSNYQETQYF. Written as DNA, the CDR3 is TGTGCCTGGAGTAACTACCAAGAGACCCAGTACTTC.